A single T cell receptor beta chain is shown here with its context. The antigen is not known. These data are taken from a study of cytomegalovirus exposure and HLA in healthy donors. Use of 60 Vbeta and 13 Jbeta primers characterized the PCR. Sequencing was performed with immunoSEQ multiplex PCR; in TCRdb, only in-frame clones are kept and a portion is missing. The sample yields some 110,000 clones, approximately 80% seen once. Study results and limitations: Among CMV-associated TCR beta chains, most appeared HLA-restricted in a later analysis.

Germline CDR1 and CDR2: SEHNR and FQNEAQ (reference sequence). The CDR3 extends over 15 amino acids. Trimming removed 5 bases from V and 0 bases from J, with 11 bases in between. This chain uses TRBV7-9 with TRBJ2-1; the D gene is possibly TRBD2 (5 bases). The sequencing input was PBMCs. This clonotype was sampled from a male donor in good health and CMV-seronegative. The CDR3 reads CASSPLEGSYNEQFF. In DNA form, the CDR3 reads TGTGCCAGCAGCCCCCTTGAGGGCTCCTACAATGAGCAGTTCTTC.